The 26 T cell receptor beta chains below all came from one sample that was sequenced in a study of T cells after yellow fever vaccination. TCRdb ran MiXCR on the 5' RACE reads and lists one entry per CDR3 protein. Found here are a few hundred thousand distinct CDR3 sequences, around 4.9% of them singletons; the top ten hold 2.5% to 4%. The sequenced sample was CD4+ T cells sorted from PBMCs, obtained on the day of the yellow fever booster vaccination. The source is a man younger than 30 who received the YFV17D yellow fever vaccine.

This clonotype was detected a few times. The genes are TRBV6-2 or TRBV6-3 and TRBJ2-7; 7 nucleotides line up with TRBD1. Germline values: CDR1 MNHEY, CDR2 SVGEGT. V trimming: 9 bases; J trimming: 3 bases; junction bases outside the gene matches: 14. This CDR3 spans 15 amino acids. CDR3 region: CASLPAGTEFYEQYF. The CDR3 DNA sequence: TGTGCCAGTCTTCCCGCCGGGACAGAATTCTACGAGCAGTACTTC.

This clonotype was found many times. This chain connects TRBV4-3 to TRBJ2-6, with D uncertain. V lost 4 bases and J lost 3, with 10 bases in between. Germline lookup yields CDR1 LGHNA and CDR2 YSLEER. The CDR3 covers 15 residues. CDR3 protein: CASSLSLGGANVLTF. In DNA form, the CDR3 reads TGCGCCAGCAGCCTATCTCTGGGTGGGGCCAACGTCCTGACTTTC.

CDR3 amino acids: CASSGLVGGGTDTQYF. The CDR3 DNA reads TGTGCCAGCAGCGGACTTGTGGGGGGCGGGACAGATACGCAGTATTTT. The V gene is TRBV9, the J gene TRBJ2-3; possibly TRBD1 or TRBD2 for D (6 bases each). The CDR3 sequence is 16 residues long. The germline CDR1 and CDR2 sequences are SGDLS and YYNGEE. V was cut by 3 bases and J by 3 bases, with 17 bases left in between.

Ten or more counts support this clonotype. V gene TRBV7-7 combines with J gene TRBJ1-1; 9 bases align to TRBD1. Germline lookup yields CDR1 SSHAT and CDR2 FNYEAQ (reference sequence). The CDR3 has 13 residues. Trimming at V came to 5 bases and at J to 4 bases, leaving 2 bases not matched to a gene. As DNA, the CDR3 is TGTGCCAGCAGCGTGGACAGGGGCACTGAAGCTTTCTTT. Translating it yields CASSVDRGTEAFF.

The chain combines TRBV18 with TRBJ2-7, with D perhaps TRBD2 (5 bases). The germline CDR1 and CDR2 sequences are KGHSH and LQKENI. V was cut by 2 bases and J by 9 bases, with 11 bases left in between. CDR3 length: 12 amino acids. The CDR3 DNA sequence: TGTGCCAGCTCACCAAACCCCCGGGGGCAGTACTTC. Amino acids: CASSPNPRGQYF.

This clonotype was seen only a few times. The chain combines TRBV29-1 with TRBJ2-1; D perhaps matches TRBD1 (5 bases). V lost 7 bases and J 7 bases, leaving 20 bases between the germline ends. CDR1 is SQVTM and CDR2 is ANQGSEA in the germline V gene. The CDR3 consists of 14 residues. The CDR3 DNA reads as TGCAGCGGGCAGGGATCCCTTCTTATGAATGAGCAGTTCTTC. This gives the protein CSGQGSLLMNEQFF.

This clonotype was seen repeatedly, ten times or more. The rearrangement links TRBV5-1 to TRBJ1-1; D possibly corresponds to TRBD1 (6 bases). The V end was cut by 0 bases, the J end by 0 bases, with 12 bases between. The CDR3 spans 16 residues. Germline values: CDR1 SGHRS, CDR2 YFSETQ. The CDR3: CASSLVFQGMNTEAFF. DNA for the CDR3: TGCGCCAGCAGCTTGGTATTCCAGGGGATGAACACTGAAGCTTTCTTT.

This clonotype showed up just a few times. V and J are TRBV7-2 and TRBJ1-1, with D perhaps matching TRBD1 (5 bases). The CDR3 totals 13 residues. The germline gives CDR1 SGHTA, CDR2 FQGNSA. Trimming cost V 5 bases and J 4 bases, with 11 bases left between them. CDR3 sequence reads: CASSLRQSTEAFF. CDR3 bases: TGTGCCAGCAGCCTCCGACAGAGCACTGAAGCTTTCTTT.

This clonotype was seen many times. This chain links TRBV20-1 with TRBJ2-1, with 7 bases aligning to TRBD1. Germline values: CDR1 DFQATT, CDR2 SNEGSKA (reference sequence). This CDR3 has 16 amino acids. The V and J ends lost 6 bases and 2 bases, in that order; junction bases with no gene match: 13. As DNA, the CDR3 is TGCAGTGCCAGAAACCCTACAGGGGCCACCTACAATGAGCAGTTCTTC. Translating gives CSARNPTGATYNEQFF.

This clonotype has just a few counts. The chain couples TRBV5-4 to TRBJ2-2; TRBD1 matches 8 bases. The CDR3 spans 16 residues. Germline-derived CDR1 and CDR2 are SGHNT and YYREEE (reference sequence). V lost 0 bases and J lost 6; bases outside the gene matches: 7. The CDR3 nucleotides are TGTGCCAGCAGCTTGGAAACCAGGGGGCGGGCCGGGGAGCTGTTTTTT. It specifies CASSLETRGRAGELFF.

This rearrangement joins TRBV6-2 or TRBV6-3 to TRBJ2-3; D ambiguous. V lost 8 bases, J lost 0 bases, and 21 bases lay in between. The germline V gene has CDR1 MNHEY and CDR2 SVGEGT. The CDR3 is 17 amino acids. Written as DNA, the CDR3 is TGTGCCAGCGCGCCCCGGACCACCTCCGTTAGCACAGATACGCAGTATTTT. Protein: CASAPRTTSVSTDTQYF.

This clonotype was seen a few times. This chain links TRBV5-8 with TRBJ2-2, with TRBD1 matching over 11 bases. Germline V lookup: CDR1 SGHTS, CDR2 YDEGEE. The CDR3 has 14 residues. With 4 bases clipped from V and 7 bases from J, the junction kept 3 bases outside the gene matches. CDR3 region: CASSVGQGVGELFF. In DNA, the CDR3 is TGTGCCAGCAGCGTGGGACAGGGGGTCGGGGAGCTGTTTTTT. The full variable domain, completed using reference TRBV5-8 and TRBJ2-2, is EAGVTQSPTHLIKTRGQQATLRCSPISGHTSVYWYQQALGLGLQFLLWYDEGEERNRGNFPPRFSGRQFPNYSSELNVNALELEDSALYLCASSVGQGVGELFFGEGSRLTVL.

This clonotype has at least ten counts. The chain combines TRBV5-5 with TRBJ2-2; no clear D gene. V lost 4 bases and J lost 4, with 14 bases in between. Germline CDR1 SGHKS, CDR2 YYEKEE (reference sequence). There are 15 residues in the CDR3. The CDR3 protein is CASSASSLLTGELFF. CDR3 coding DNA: TGTGCCAGCAGCGCCTCATCGCTCCTCACCGGGGAGCTGTTTTTT. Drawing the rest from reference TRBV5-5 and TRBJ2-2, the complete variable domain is DAGVTQSPTHLIKTRGQQVTLRCSPISGHKSVSWYQQVLGQGPQFIFQYYEKEERGRGNFPDRFSARQFPNYSSELNVNALLLGDSALYLCASSASSLLTGELFFGEGSRLTVL.

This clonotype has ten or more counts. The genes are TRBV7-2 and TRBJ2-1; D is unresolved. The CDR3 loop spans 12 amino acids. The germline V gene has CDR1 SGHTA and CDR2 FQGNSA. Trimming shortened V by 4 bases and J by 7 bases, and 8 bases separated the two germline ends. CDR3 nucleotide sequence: TGTGCCAGCAGCTCGATGGGTAATGAGCAGTTCTTC. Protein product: CASSSMGNEQFF.

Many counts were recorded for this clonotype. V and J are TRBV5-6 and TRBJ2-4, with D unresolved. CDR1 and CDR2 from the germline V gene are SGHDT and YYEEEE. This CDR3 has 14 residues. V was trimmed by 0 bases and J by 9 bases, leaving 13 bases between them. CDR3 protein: CASSLVQAKGIQYF. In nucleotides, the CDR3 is TGTGCCAGCAGCTTGGTTCAGGCGAAGGGCATTCAGTACTTC.

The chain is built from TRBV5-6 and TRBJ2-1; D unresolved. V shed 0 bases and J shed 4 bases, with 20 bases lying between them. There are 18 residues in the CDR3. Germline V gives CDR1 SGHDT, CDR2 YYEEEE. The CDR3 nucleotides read TGTGCCAGCAGCTTGGATCGGAGTAGTAGGTTGACGTACAATGAGCAGTTCTTC. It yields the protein CASSLDRSSRLTYNEQFF.

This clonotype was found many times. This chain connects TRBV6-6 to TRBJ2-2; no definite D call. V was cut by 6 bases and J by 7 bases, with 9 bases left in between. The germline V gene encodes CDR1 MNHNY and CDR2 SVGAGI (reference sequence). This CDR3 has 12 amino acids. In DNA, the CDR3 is TGTGCCAGCAGACGACCTAGCGGGGAGCTGTTTTTT. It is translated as CASRRPSGELFF.

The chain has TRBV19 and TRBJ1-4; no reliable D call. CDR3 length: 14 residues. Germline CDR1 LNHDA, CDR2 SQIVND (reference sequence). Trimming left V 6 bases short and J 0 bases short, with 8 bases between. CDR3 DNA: TGTGCCAGTAGCGGACTGGCAACTAATGAAAAACTGTTTTTT. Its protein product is CASSGLATNEKLFF.

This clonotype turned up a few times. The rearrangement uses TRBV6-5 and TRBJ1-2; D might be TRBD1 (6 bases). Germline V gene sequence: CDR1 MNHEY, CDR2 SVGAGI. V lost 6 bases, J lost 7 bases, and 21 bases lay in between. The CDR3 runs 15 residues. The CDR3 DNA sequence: TGTGCCAGCAGAAAGAGTGGGGGGCCGTCGGGTGGCTACACCTTC. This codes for CASRKSGGPSGGYTF.

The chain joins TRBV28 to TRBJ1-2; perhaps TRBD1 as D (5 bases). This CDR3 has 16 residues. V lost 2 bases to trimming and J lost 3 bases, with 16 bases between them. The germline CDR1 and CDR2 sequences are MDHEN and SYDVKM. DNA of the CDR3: TGTGCCAGCAGTTTAGCGACTTCGTGGGGGGACTATGGCTACACCTTC. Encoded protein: CASSLATSWGDYGYTF.

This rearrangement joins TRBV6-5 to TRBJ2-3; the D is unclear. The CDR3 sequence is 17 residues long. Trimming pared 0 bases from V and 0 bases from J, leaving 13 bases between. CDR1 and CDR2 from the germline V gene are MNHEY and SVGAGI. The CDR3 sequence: CASSYSRRPPSTDTQYF. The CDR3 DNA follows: TGTGCCAGCAGTTACTCACGCCGGCCGCCAAGCACAGATACGCAGTATTTT.

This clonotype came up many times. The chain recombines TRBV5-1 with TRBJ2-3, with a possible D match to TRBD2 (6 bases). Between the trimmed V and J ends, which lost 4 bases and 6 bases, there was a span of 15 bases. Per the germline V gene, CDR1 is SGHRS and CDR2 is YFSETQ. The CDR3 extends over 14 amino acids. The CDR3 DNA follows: TGCGCCAGCAGCCATGGGACTGGGATGGATACGCAGTATTTT. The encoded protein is CASSHGTGMDTQYF.

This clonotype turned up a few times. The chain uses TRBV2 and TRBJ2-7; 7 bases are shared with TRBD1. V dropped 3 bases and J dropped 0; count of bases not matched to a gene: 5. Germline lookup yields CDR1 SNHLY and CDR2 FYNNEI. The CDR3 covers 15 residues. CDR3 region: CASSEGQFYSYEQYF. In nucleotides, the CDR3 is TGTGCCAGCAGTGAGGGACAGTTCTACTCCTACGAGCAGTACTTC.

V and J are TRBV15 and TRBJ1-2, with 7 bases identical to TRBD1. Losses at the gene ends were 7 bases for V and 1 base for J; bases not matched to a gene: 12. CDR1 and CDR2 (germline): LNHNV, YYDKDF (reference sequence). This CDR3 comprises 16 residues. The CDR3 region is CATTRQGGDYNYGYTF. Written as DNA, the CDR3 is TGTGCCACCACAAGACAGGGAGGCGACTATAACTATGGCTACACCTTC.

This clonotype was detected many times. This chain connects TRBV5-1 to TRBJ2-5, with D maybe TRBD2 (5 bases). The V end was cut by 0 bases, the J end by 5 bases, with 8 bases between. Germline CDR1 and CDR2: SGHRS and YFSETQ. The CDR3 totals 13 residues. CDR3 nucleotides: TGCGCCAGCAGCTTGGCCTCGGGGGAGACCCAGTACTTC. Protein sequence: CASSLASGETQYF.

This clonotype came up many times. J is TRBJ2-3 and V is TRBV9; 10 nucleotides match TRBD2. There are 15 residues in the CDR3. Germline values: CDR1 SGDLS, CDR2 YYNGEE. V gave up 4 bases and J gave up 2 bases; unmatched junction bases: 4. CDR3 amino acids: CASSPLAGVTDTQYF. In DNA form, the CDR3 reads TGTGCCAGCAGCCCTCTAGCGGGGGTCACAGATACGCAGTATTTT. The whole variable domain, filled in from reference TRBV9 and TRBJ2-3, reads DSGVTQTPKHLITATGQRVTLRCSPRSGDLSVYWYQQSLDQGLQFLIQYYNGEERAKGNILERFSAQQFPDLHSELNLSSLELGDSALYFCASSPLAGVTDTQYFGPGTRLTVL.